This T cell receptor beta chain was captured by sequencing in a study of T cell responses to AZD1222 COVID-19 vaccine. Study findings and constraints: Within unmutated variant regions lay the reported targets of nearly half of spike-specific TCRs. Clonal diversity was possibly underestimated, and the donors were mostly white British, with more females. After the peak T cell response, and only then, were repertoires sampled.

Germline CDR1 reads SQVTM; CDR2 reads ANQGSEA. The CDR3 totals 15 residues. V shed 4 bases, J shed 2 bases, and the junction held 10 bases outside the gene matches. TCRdb keeps only in-frame clones here, not all; method: immunoSEQ multiplex PCR. The table has roughly 120,000 clones, 92% seen once; the top ten hold over 7.5%. As regards this clone: Its antigen remains unknown.

Sequenced here: peripheral blood, sampled 28 days after the second AZD1222 dose. This chain joins TRBV29-1 and TRBJ1-2; 7 bases align to TRBD1. The sequence was obtained from an adult who received the AZD1222 COVID-19 vaccine. CDR3 residues: CSVGLSTGENYGYTF. The CDR3 region has the DNA TGCAGCGTTGGTCTTAGTACAGGGGAGAACTATGGCTACACCTTC.